This is a list of T cell receptor beta chains from one sample in a study of blood T cell repertoires in COVID-19. The method was immunoSEQ multiplex PCR; TCRdb's version includes in-frame clones alone and lacks a portion of them. In the table there are a few hundred thousand clones, about nine tenths of which are singletons. The material sequenced was PBMCs or T cells enriched from blood (not recorded which). The receptors shown here come from a woman aged 40 to 50 with acute COVID-19. Each CDR3 is given with its conserved first and last residue. D genes are given only for firm matches. Clone size is given for some rows only: seen once, a few or many times, or a class if the clone is expanded.

abundance	d_gene	v_gene	j_gene	CDR3aa	CDR3nt
NA	NA	TRBV18	TRBJ1-4	CASSPRGGFGEKLFF	TGTGCCAGCTCACCCCGGGGGGGGTTTGGTGAAAAACTGTTTTTT
NA	NA	TRBV7-8	TRBJ1-2	CASSLFGREAHGGYTF	TGTGCCAGCAGCTTATTTGGGAGGGAGGCGCACGGGGGCTACACCTTC
few	TRBD1	TRBV9	TRBJ2-7	CASSRYGQGIYEQYF	TGTGCCAGCAGCCGTTATGGACAGGGGATCTACGAGCAGTACTTC
NA	NA	TRBV3-1/TRBV3-2	TRBJ2-1	CASSQAPLAPYNEQFF	TGTGCCAGCAGCCAAGCCCCGTTAGCGCCCTACAATGAGCAGTTCTTC
once	NA	TRBV25-1	TRBJ1-1	CASSRNTEAFF	TGTGCCAGCAGTCGGAACACTGAAGCTTTCTTT
NA	TRBD1	TRBV7-9	TRBJ1-4	CASSPDRGLDEKLFF	TGTGCCAGCAGCCCCGACAGGGGGCTGGATGAAAAACTGTTTTTT
NA	NA	TRBV9	TRBJ1-3	CASSDAQGIFGNTIYF	TGTGCCAGCAGCGACGCACAGGGTATCTTTGGAAACACCATATATTTT
NA	TRBD1	TRBV13	TRBJ1-1	CASRPTGVNTEAFF	TGTGCCAGCAGGCCCACAGGGGTCAACACTGAAGCTTTCTTT
NA	NA	TRBV2	TRBJ1-5	CASRGHTFSNQPQHF	TGTGCCAGCAGGGGACATACTTTTAGCAATCAGCCCCAGCATTTT
NA	TRBD1	TRBV2	TRBJ1-6	CASSEGTGGSSPLHF	TGTGCCAGCAGTGAGGGGACAGGGGGCTCTTCACCCCTCCACTTT
NA	TRBD2	TRBV19	TRBJ2-3	CASSWTSGADTQYF	TGTGCCAGTAGCTGGACTAGCGGGGCAGATACGCAGTATTTT
NA	TRBD2	TRBV30	TRBJ2-5	CAWSDLSSGSRETQYF	TGTGCCTGGAGCGATCTCTCTAGCGGGAGTCGAGAGACCCAGTACTTC
once	NA	TRBV28	TRBJ2-7	CASSLYSGVSYEQYF	TGTGCCAGCAGTTTATATTCGGGAGTTTCCTACGAGCAGTACTTC
NA	TRBD1	TRBV7-3	TRBJ2-7	CASSTLDRAKSYEQYF	TGTGCCAGCAGCACCCTGGACAGGGCGAAGTCCTACGAGCAGTACTTC
NA	NA	TRBV23-1	TRBJ2-4	CASTRQVGSKNIQYF	TGCGCCAGCACCAGACAGGTCGGGTCCAAAAACATTCAGTACTTC
once	NA	TRBV2	TRBJ1-3	CASSEVGEASGNTIYF	TGTGCCAGCAGTGAAGTGGGGGAGGCATCTGGAAACACCATATATTTT
NA	TRBD1	TRBV10-2	TRBJ1-3	CASRDRGNSGNTIYF	TGCGCCAGCAGAGACAGGGGGAACTCTGGAAACACCATATATTTT
NA	TRBD1	TRBV9	TRBJ1-3	CASSVYGTGGNTIYF	TGTGCCAGCAGCGTATATGGGACAGGGGGAAACACCATATATTTT
NA	TRBD2	TRBV27	TRBJ2-5	CASSLSPSGETQYF	TGTGCCAGCAGTTTATCGCCTAGCGGCGAGACCCAGTACTTC
few	TRBD1	TRBV3-1/TRBV3-2	TRBJ1-4	CASSPNSWTGVEEKLFF	TGTGCCAGCAGTCCGAACTCGTGGACAGGGGTAGAGGAAAAACTGTTTTTT
NA	TRBD1	TRBV5-1	TRBJ2-4	CASSWDSPRGDIQYF	TGCGCCAGCAGCTGGGACAGCCCCAGGGGTGACATTCAGTACTTC
NA	TRBD1	TRBV9	TRBJ1-1	CASSEGQPNTEAFF	TGTGCCAGCAGCGAGGGACAGCCGAACACTGAAGCTTTCTTT
NA	TRBD1	TRBV2	TRBJ1-1	CASSGQGEGTEAFF	TGTGCCAGCAGCGGACAGGGCGAAGGCACTGAAGCTTTCTTT
NA	TRBD2	TRBV6-2/TRBV6-3	TRBJ2-3	CASSYGVSGITDTQYF	TGTGCCAGCAGTTACGGGGTTAGCGGGATCACAGATACGCAGTATTTT